Below, 14 T cell receptor beta chains from the same sample are listed, as sequenced in a study of blood T cell repertoires in COVID-19. TCRdb keeps only in-frame clones here, not all; method: immunoSEQ multiplex PCR. The sample has over 85,000 clones, 70% to 80% seen once. The sample consisted of peripheral blood. Source of these receptors: a man between 65 and 85 years old with acute or convalescent COVID-19.

This rearrangement joins TRBV11-3 to TRBJ2-7; 9 bases agree with TRBD2. V gave up 0 bases and J gave up 6 bases; unmatched junction bases: 30. The length of the CDR3 is 23 residues. CDR1 and CDR2 (germline): SGHNT, YENEEA. The chain's CDR3 is CASSLDRRDLREGYSQRSREQYF. The CDR3 DNA reads TGTGCCAGCAGCTTAGACCGCCGGGATCTGCGGGAGGGCTATTCCCAACGGAGCCGCGAGCAGTACTTC. The complete variable domain, with remaining parts taken from reference TRBV11-3 and TRBJ2-7, reads EAGVVQSPRYKIIEKKQPVAFWCNPISGHNTLYWYLQNLGQGPELLIRYENEEAVDDSQLPKDRFSAERLKGVDSTLKIQPAELGDSAVYLCASSLDRRDLREGYSQRSREQYFGPGTRLTVT.

This clone was recorded only once. The CDR3 region is CASSPIRGGAEETQYF. CDR3 nucleotides: TGTGCCAGCTCACCAATCCGGGGAGGGGCCGAAGAGACCCAGTACTTC. The chain carries TRBV18 and TRBJ2-5; 7 bases are shared with TRBD2. With 2 bases clipped from V and 3 bases from J, the junction kept 9 bases outside the gene matches. The CDR3 covers 16 residues. From germline, CDR1 is KGHSH and CDR2 LQKENI.

The chain joins TRBV11-2 to TRBJ2-5, with TRBD2 matching over 11 bases. Unmatched junction bases numbered 17, after V lost 5 bases and J lost 12 bases. CDR3 length: 16 amino acids. The germline CDR1 and CDR2 sequences are SGHAT and FQNNGV. The chain's CDR3 is CASSAQSGTSGEAEYF. The CDR3 nucleotides read TGTGCCAGCAGCGCCCAGTCCGGGACTAGCGGAGAGGCAGAGTACTTC. The variable domain in full, with the rest retrieved from reference TRBV11-2 and TRBJ2-5, is EAGVAQSPRYKIIEKRQSVAFWCNPISGHATLYWYQQILGQGPKLLIQFQNNGVVDDSQLPKDRFSAERLKGVDSTLKIQPAKLEDSAVYLCASSAQSGTSGEAEYFGPGTRLLVL.

The chain employs TRBV7-2 and TRBJ2-5; 7 nucleotides match TRBD1. J lost 3 bases, V lost 5 bases, and 6 bases had no gene match. This CDR3 is built from 14 residues. Germline CDR1 is SGHTA and CDR2 is FQGNSA. The CDR3 coding sequence is TGTGCCAGCAGCCGGGGACAGCAAAAAGAGACCCAGTACTTC. Protein sequence: CASSRGQQKETQYF.

V and J are TRBV9 and TRBJ2-3, with 9 bases matching TRBD1. The CDR3 is 19 amino acids. Germline V gene sequence: CDR1 SGDLS, CDR2 YYNGEE. V lost 4 bases and J lost 4; bases outside the gene matches: 19. The CDR3 bases are TGTGCCAGCAGCTCCTTGGACAGGGGCAGTCGGCGAATCCCAGATACGCAGTATTTT. It yields the protein CASSSLDRGSRRIPDTQYF.

The chain combines TRBV3-1 (or the pseudogene TRBV3-2) with TRBJ1-3; a weak D match, TRBD1 (5 bases). The CDR3 has 18 residues. V shed 0 bases and J shed 0 bases, with 15 bases lying between them. CDR1 is LGHDT and CDR2 is YNNKEL in the germline V gene (reference sequence). The CDR3 DNA follows: TGTGCCAGCAGCCAAGATCAAGGAGGGGAGTGCTCTGGAAACACCATATATTTT. It specifies CASSQDQGGECSGNTIYF.

The chain combines TRBV4-2 with TRBJ2-1; TRBD2 might be the D (6 bases). The germline gives CDR1 LGHNA, CDR2 YNFKEQ. This CDR3 has 15 amino acids. The germline V and J ends were trimmed by 0 bases and 5 bases, with 11 bases remaining between them. The CDR3 sequence is CASSQDAGSHNEQFF. In DNA, the CDR3 is TGTGCCAGCAGCCAAGACGCGGGGAGCCACAATGAGCAGTTCTTC.

The chain recombines TRBV30 with TRBJ1-5, with D perhaps TRBD1 (6 bases). This CDR3 contains 14 residues. V was trimmed by 4 bases and J by 1 base, leaving 11 bases between them. The germline CDR1 and CDR2 sequences are GTSNPN and SVGIG (reference sequence). The CDR3 here is CAWTSGTSNQPQHF. The DNA for the CDR3 is TGTGCCTGGACCTCCGGGACAAGCAATCAGCCCCAGCATTTT.

This clone was observed a few times. This chain joins TRBV28 and TRBJ1-1, with 8 bases matching TRBD1. This CDR3 is built from 16 residues. Germline CDR1 and CDR2: MDHEN and SYDVKM. The V segment lost 8 bases and the J segment 3 bases; nucleotides outside the gene matches: 14. This chain's CDR3 is CASSGSTGDGYTEAFF. CDR3 sequence (DNA): TGTGCCAGCTCTGGATCGACAGGGGATGGTTACACTGAAGCTTTCTTT.

This rearrangement joins TRBV6-6 to TRBJ2-1; perhaps TRBD2 as D (6 bases). Germline V gives CDR1 MNHNY, CDR2 SVGAGI (reference sequence). V dropped 11 bases and J dropped 0 bases, with 11 bases sitting between them. The CDR3 has 13 residues. CDR3 nucleotides: TGTGCCGGAGGGGCTAGCTCCTACAATGAGCAGTTCTTC. Translating gives CAGGASSYNEQFF.

V usage is TRBV24-1 and J usage is TRBJ1-1; D is possibly TRBD1 (6 bases). CDR3 length: 12 amino acids. Deletions cut 7 bases from V and 5 bases from J, with 10 bases between. The germline V gene encodes CDR1 KGHDR and CDR2 SFDVKD. DNA of the CDR3: TGTGCCACCAGGGCAGGGGAAACTGAAGCTTTCTTT. It is translated as CATRAGETEAFF.

The rearrangement joins TRBV3-1 (or the pseudogene TRBV3-2) to TRBJ2-5; TRBD2 aligns across 8 bases. This CDR3 has 15 amino acids. J gave up 5 bases and V 0 bases, and 5 bases lay outside the gene matches. Looked up from germline, CDR1 is LGHDT and CDR2 is YNNKEL (reference sequence). The CDR3 DNA reads as TGTGCCAGCAGCCAAGATCTGCGCGGGGGGGAGACCCAGTACTTC. This encodes CASSQDLRGGETQYF.

The V and J genes are TRBV18 and TRBJ2-2, with 7 bases identical to TRBD1. The CDR3 totals 14 residues. The germline gives CDR1 KGHSH, CDR2 LQKENI. V dropped 1 base and J dropped 13; count of bases not matched to a gene: 9. The CDR3 is CASSPRTGAEGLFF. In DNA, the CDR3 is TGTGCCAGCTCACCACGTACAGGGGCCGAGGGGCTGTTTTTT.

This clone appeared once. The chain combines TRBV20-1 with TRBJ1-2; D remains ambiguous. CDR3 length: 10 residues. The germline CDR1 and CDR2 sequences are DFQATT and SNEGSKA (reference sequence). V was trimmed by 5 bases and J by 1 base, leaving 2 bases between them. The CDR3 DNA follows: TGCAGTGCTTATAACTATGGCTACACCTTC. This codes for CSAYNYGYTF.